This T cell receptor (beta chain) was documented in a study of human T cells and chemical hapten exposure. Study in general: Diphenylcyclopropenone was applied weekly to patients' scalps across the approximately 25-week study. Patch tests containing 0.01% DPC, applied to the upper back, were read at 6 days.

Time point noted: patch test 2, 6 weeks after DPC sensitization. Documented treatment: therapeutic diphenylcyclopropenone sensitization with weekly scalp DPC. Study results and caveats: Unchanged with DPC sensitization were TCRs above 1 in 1000 frequency. Donors had alopecia, so their immune response may differ from healthy people's.

The table lists this clonotype with a few counts. Its antigen is still unknown. J was trimmed by 2 bases and V by 7 bases; bases with no gene match: 3. CDR3 size: 15 residues. CDR1 is MNHNS and CDR2 is SASEGT in the germline V gene. One entry per CDR3 protein, called by TCRdb with MiXCR from the RACE reads. Among a few hundred thousand distinct CDR3 sequences listed, roughly 6% were seen once. The sample here was whole blood, taken in connection with sensitization to the hapten diphenylcyclopropenone (DPC). This clonotype was sampled from a woman between 18 and 29 years old with alopecia areata. Some clones in this sample may be carry-over from other donors' samples. The rearrangement joins TRBV6-1 to TRBJ2-3; TRBD2 matches 13 bases. The CDR3 loop reads CASKGLAGHTDTQYF. CDR3 DNA: TGTGCCAGCAAGGGACTAGCGGGGCACACAGATACGCAGTATTTT.